The rows below give T cell receptor beta chains drawn from one sample of a study of cytomegalovirus exposure and HLA in healthy donors. The data were produced by immunoSEQ multiplex PCR, yet TCRdb's version contains in-frame clones alone and is incomplete. The table lists about 67,000 clones, 75% to 90% of them singletons. Sequencing was carried out using PBMCs. These TCRs come from a woman in her 30s in good health and CMV-seropositive. Each CDR3 is given with its conserved first and last residue. Fields, in order: CDR3 protein, CDR3 DNA, D gene, clone size, V gene, J gene. A D gene is named only where the DNA matches it firmly. Rows may omit the clone size; those that give it use once, few, many or a size class.

CDR3aa: CASRGTAGTGELFF; CDR3nt: TGTGCCAGCCGGGGGACAGCGGGCACCGGGGAGCTGTTTTTT; d_gene: NA; abundance: NA; v_gene: TRBV19; j_gene: TRBJ2-2
CDR3aa: CASSGDRGGQFF; CDR3nt: TGTGCCAGCAGTGGTGACAGGGGAGGGCAGTTCTTC; d_gene: TRBD1; abundance: NA; v_gene: TRBV2; j_gene: TRBJ2-1
CDR3aa: CASSQENGLSYNEQFF; CDR3nt: TGCGCCAGCAGCCAGGAAAATGGGCTCTCCTACAATGAGCAGTTCTTC; d_gene: NA; abundance: NA; v_gene: TRBV4-1; j_gene: TRBJ2-1
CDR3aa: CASSLGGTDTQYF; CDR3nt: TGTGCCAGCAGCTTAGGAGGAACAGATACGCAGTATTTT; d_gene: NA; abundance: NA; v_gene: TRBV7-7; j_gene: TRBJ2-3
CDR3aa: CASSPLAGEGTQYF; CDR3nt: TGTGCCAGCTCCCCGCTAGCGGGAGAGGGGACCCAGTACTTC; d_gene: TRBD2; abundance: NA; v_gene: TRBV7-9; j_gene: TRBJ2-5
CDR3aa: CARRAYSGANVLTF; CDR3nt: TGTGCCAGGAGGGCATACTCTGGGGCCAACGTCCTGACTTTC; d_gene: NA; abundance: few; v_gene: TRBV7-9; j_gene: TRBJ2-6
CDR3aa: CASSQGVMTEAFF; CDR3nt: TGTGCCAGCAGCCAGGGGGTAATGACTGAAGCTTTCTTT; d_gene: TRBD1; abundance: NA; v_gene: TRBV7-3; j_gene: TRBJ1-1
CDR3aa: CASSGGANYGYTF; CDR3nt: TGTGCCAGCAGCGGGGGCGCTAACTATGGCTACACCTTC; d_gene: NA; abundance: NA; v_gene: TRBV5-4; j_gene: TRBJ1-2
CDR3aa: CASSFRFAGDNEKLFF; CDR3nt: TGTGCCAGCAGCTTTAGGTTCGCAGGGGATAATGAAAAACTGTTTTTT; d_gene: NA; abundance: NA; v_gene: TRBV7-9; j_gene: TRBJ1-4
CDR3aa: CASSLARGSTEAFF; CDR3nt: TGTGCCAGCAGCTTAGCGCGGGGAAGCACTGAAGCTTTCTTT; d_gene: NA; abundance: NA; v_gene: TRBV7-9; j_gene: TRBJ1-1
CDR3aa: CASSLGGEQFF; CDR3nt: TGTGCCAGCAGTCTGGGAGGTGAGCAGTTCTTC; d_gene: NA; abundance: NA; v_gene: TRBV6-5; j_gene: TRBJ2-1
CDR3aa: CASSLEAGGPGSTDTQYF; CDR3nt: TGTGCCAGCAGCTTAGAAGCGGGAGGGCCGGGGAGCACAGATACGCAGTATTTT; d_gene: TRBD2; abundance: NA; v_gene: TRBV7-6; j_gene: TRBJ2-3
CDR3aa: CASSPITPRKEQYF; CDR3nt: TGTGCCAGCAGTCCTATCACCCCACGCAAGGAGCAGTACTTC; d_gene: NA; abundance: NA; v_gene: TRBV27; j_gene: TRBJ2-7
CDR3aa: CASSYRGSNYGYTF; CDR3nt: TGTGCCAGCAGCTACAGGGGTTCTAACTATGGCTACACCTTC; d_gene: TRBD1; abundance: NA; v_gene: TRBV7-2; j_gene: TRBJ1-2
CDR3aa: CASSEAKGLYEQYF; CDR3nt: TGTGCCAGCAGTGAAGCGAAGGGGTTATACGAGCAGTACTTC; d_gene: NA; abundance: NA; v_gene: TRBV2; j_gene: TRBJ2-7
CDR3aa: CASSPYVVQGEAFF; CDR3nt: TGTGCCAGCAGCCCGTACGTCGTACAGGGGGAAGCTTTCTTT; d_gene: TRBD1; abundance: NA; v_gene: TRBV11-2; j_gene: TRBJ1-1
CDR3aa: CASSSPGVSGYGYTF; CDR3nt: TGTGCCAGCAGTTCCCCAGGGGTTAGTGGCTATGGCTACACCTTC; d_gene: NA; abundance: NA; v_gene: TRBV28; j_gene: TRBJ1-2
CDR3aa: CASSLVPNRVSGNTIYF; CDR3nt: TGTGCCAGCAGCTTAGTCCCTAACAGGGTCTCTGGAAACACCATATATTTT; d_gene: NA; abundance: NA; v_gene: TRBV7-9; j_gene: TRBJ1-3
CDR3aa: CASHRQGSYEQYF; CDR3nt: TGTGCCAGCCACCGACAGGGCTCCTACGAGCAGTACTTC; d_gene: TRBD1; abundance: NA; v_gene: TRBV5-5; j_gene: TRBJ2-7
CDR3aa: CASSLGSRNYGYTF; CDR3nt: TGTGCCAGCAGCTTAGGCTCCAGGAACTATGGCTACACCTTC; d_gene: NA; abundance: NA; v_gene: TRBV5-4; j_gene: TRBJ1-2
CDR3aa: CSVEGQGTYNEQFF; CDR3nt: TGCAGCGTTGAGGGACAGGGGACCTACAATGAGCAGTTCTTC; d_gene: TRBD1; abundance: NA; v_gene: TRBV29-1; j_gene: TRBJ2-1
CDR3aa: CASSIYGTGGSYEQYF; CDR3nt: TGTGCCAGCTCAATATACGGGACAGGGGGCTCCTACGAGCAGTACTTC; d_gene: TRBD1; abundance: NA; v_gene: TRBV18; j_gene: TRBJ2-7
CDR3aa: CASSLGDRGRDEQFF; CDR3nt: TGTGCCAGCAGCTTAGGGGACAGGGGGCGCGATGAGCAGTTCTTC; d_gene: TRBD1; abundance: NA; v_gene: TRBV11-2; j_gene: TRBJ2-1
CDR3aa: CASSLVAMNTEAFF; CDR3nt: TGTGCCAGCAGCTTAGTTGCGATGAACACTGAAGCTTTCTTT; d_gene: NA; abundance: NA; v_gene: TRBV7-9; j_gene: TRBJ1-1
CDR3aa: CASSILVGNQPQHF; CDR3nt: TGTGCCAGTAGTATATTAGTCGGCAATCAGCCCCAGCATTTT; d_gene: NA; abundance: once; v_gene: TRBV19; j_gene: TRBJ1-5
CDR3aa: CASSGLYQETQYF; CDR3nt: TGTGCCAGCAGCGGACTGTACCAAGAGACCCAGTACTTC; d_gene: NA; abundance: NA; v_gene: TRBV7-6; j_gene: TRBJ2-5
CDR3aa: CASSSGRIAGQETQYF; CDR3nt: TGTGCCAGTAGCTCGGGGAGGATTGCGGGACAAGAGACCCAGTACTTC; d_gene: NA; abundance: NA; v_gene: TRBV19; j_gene: TRBJ2-5
CDR3aa: CASLNRGRPYEQYF; CDR3nt: TGTGCCAGCCTAAACAGGGGTCGGCCCTACGAGCAGTACTTC; d_gene: TRBD1; abundance: NA; v_gene: TRBV28; j_gene: TRBJ2-7
CDR3aa: CASSPTSGYIYEQYF; CDR3nt: TGCGCCAGCAGCCCTACTAGCGGGTATATCTACGAGCAGTACTTC; d_gene: TRBD2; abundance: NA; v_gene: TRBV5-1; j_gene: TRBJ2-7
CDR3aa: CASSLGAGASYEQYF; CDR3nt: TGCGCCAGCAGCTTGGGGGCGGGAGCGTCCTACGAGCAGTACTTC; d_gene: TRBD2; abundance: NA; v_gene: TRBV5-1; j_gene: TRBJ2-7
CDR3aa: CASSDVAGVYEQFF; CDR3nt: TGTGCCAGCAGTGATGTAGCGGGAGTCTATGAGCAGTTCTTC; d_gene: TRBD2; abundance: NA; v_gene: TRBV6-1; j_gene: TRBJ2-1
CDR3aa: CASSFGGDNEQYF; CDR3nt: TGTGCCAGCAGCTTCGGGGGGGACAACGAGCAGTACTTC; d_gene: TRBD2; abundance: NA; v_gene: TRBV7-9; j_gene: TRBJ2-7
CDR3aa: CASSYRGDSTDTQYF; CDR3nt: TGTGCCAGCAGCTACCGGGGAGACAGCACAGATACGCAGTATTTT; d_gene: NA; abundance: NA; v_gene: TRBV21-1; j_gene: TRBJ2-3
CDR3aa: CASSLRTLGTGGYNEQYF; CDR3nt: TGTGCCAGCAGCTTAAGGACCTTGGGGACAGGGGGCTATAACGAGCAGTACTTC; d_gene: TRBD1; abundance: NA; v_gene: TRBV7-2; j_gene: TRBJ2-7
CDR3aa: CASSRRTEGSYGYTF; CDR3nt: TGTGCCAGCTCACGGAGGACGGAGGGTTCCTATGGCTACACCTTC; d_gene: NA; abundance: NA; v_gene: TRBV18; j_gene: TRBJ1-2
CDR3aa: CASSEGETQYF; CDR3nt: TGTGCCAGCAGTGAGGGAGAGACCCAGTACTTC; d_gene: NA; abundance: NA; v_gene: TRBV28; j_gene: TRBJ2-5